This T cell receptor beta chain was observed in a study of cytomegalovirus exposure and HLA in healthy donors. Study information: HLA-typed donors were the source of about 85 million unique TCRs, which an early data release held.

Turning to this clone: What it binds is not known.

Germline V CDR1 and CDR2: MDHEN, SYDVKM. J gave up 2 bases and V 8 bases, and 10 bases lay outside the gene matches. This CDR3 spans 16 amino acids. It was with 60 Vbeta and 13 Jbeta primers that the PCR ran. Libraries were prepared by immunoSEQ multiplex PCR; TCRdb keeps only in-frame clonotypes and omits some of them. This table has about 190,000 clones, roughly four fifths appearing once. Findings and caveats of the study: As a later analysis showed, a missense DCLRE1C variant was linked to trimming of TCR beta V- and J-genes. Some TCR beta chains (164 of them) were listed as cytomegalovirus-associated.

The specimen was PBMCs. The TCR sequence derives from a woman aged 25 to 39 in good health and CMV-seronegative. The chain has TRBV28 and TRBJ2-2; 8 bases agree with TRBD2. The CDR3 loop is CASLTPGGANTGELFF. Here the CDR3 DNA reads TGTGCCAGCTTGACCCCCGGGGGGGCCAACACCGGGGAGCTGTTTTTT.